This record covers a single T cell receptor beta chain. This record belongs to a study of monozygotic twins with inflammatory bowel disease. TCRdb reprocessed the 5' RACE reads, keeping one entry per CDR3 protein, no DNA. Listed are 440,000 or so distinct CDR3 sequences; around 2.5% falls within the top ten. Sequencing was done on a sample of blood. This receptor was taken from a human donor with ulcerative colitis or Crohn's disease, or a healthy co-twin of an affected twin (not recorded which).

The chain's CDR3 is CASSLIPRVGTPLHF. This chain connects TRBV7-2 to TRBJ1-6. The CDR3 sequence is 15 residues long. Germline CDR1 reads SGHTA; CDR2 reads FQGNSA.